The next 16 T cell receptor beta chains were all read from a single sample in a study of beta chain features in type 1 diabetes. Study results and caveats: Significant though moderate, a shortening of TCRB CDR3s appeared in all four CD4+ subsets of Type 1 diabetes patients.

As every portion of the isolated RNA was reverse transcribed, the sequencing read expressed TCRB transcripts. TCRdb keeps only in-frame clones here, not all; method: immunoSEQ multiplex PCR. The sample has hundreds of thousands of clones; 11% to 15% are singletons. No antigen has been assigned to these receptors. Sequencing was performed on naive CD4+ T cells from blood. The receptor set was obtained from a man younger than 35 with type 1 diabetes.

The DNA for the CDR3 is TGTGCCAGCAGCCCCGGGACAGGGGGACGGGAGCAGTTCTTC. It codes for CASSPGTGGREQFF. This chain joins TRBV7-9 and TRBJ2-1, with 11 bases fitting TRBD1. Per germline, CDR1 SEHNR and CDR2 FQNEAQ (reference sequence). V lost 5 bases to trimming and J lost 10 bases; unmatched junction nucleotides: 7. CDR3 size: 14 residues.

The J gene is TRBJ2-1, the V gene TRBV6-5; D perhaps matches TRBD2 (6 bases). This CDR3 is built from 14 residues. Germline V CDR1 and CDR2: MNHEY, SVGAGI. V was cut by 7 bases and J by 3 bases, with 13 bases left in between. In DNA form, the CDR3 reads TGTGCCAGCATGAACCGCGGGAACTACAATGAGCAGTTCTTC. The encoded protein is CASMNRGNYNEQFF.

This clone showed up just a few times. The rearrangement uses TRBV30 and TRBJ2-1; D gene uncertain. The V and J ends lost 0 bases and 9 bases respectively, with 6 bases between them. Germline lookup yields CDR1 GTSNPN and CDR2 SVGIG (reference sequence). The CDR3 contains 11 residues. The CDR3 DNA reads as TGTGCCTGGAGTGTACTGCGTGAGCAGTTCTTC. Translated, it gives CAWSVLREQFF.

There are a few counts of this clone. The CDR3 loop is CAGTSGSGSNRNEQFF. The CDR3 nucleotides are TGTGCCGGGACAAGCGGGAGCGGGAGTAATCGGAATGAGCAGTTCTTC. The genes are TRBV10-3 and TRBJ2-1; TRBD2 aligns across 8 bases. J gave up 7 bases and V 11 bases, and 19 bases lay outside the gene matches. CDR3 size: 16 residues. In germline, CDR1 is ENHRY, CDR2 SYGVKD.

The CDR3 sequence is CASSLAQETQYF. The CDR3 nucleotides read TGTGCCAGCAGCCTAGCCCAAGAGACCCAGTACTTC. The V gene is TRBV14, the J gene TRBJ2-5; no reliable D call. CDR1 and CDR2 from the germline V gene are SGHDN and FVKESK. V lost 4 bases and J lost 1, with 4 bases in between. The CDR3 is 12 residues long.

In its sample, this clone was seen a few times. This chain joins TRBV7-6 and TRBJ2-5; 7 bases line up with TRBD1. V was pared by 5 bases and J by 4 bases, with 4 bases of the junction left unmatched. Germline-derived CDR1 and CDR2 are SGHVS and FNYEAQ. The length of the CDR3 is 13 residues. The CDR3 loop is CASSQGDTETQYF. The CDR3 DNA follows: TGTGCCAGCAGCCAGGGGGACACAGAGACCCAGTACTTC.

This clone was observed a handful of times. The genes are TRBV19 and TRBJ2-2; unclear D gene. This CDR3 region has 13 residues. The V end was cut by 1 base, the J end by 3 bases, with 3 bases between. Germline assignment: CDR1 LNHDA and CDR2 SQIVND (reference sequence). The CDR3 protein is CASSIVHTGELFF. CDR3 DNA: TGTGCCAGTAGTATAGTTCACACCGGGGAGCTGTTTTTT.

Only a few counts were recorded for this clone. The CDR3 coding sequence is TGTGCCAGCAGCCAATCCACCAGCTCCTACAATGAGCAGTTCTTC. Translation gives CASSQSTSSYNEQFF. This chain connects TRBV11-2 to TRBJ2-1, with D unclear. V lost 5 bases, J lost 0 bases, and 11 bases lay in between. This CDR3 region has 15 residues. The germline gives CDR1 SGHAT, CDR2 FQNNGV. Using reference TRBV11-2 and TRBJ2-1 for the parts outside the CDR3, the full variable domain is EAGVAQSPRYKIIEKRQSVAFWCNPISGHATLYWYQQILGQGPKLLIQFQNNGVVDDSQLPKDRFSAERLKGVDSTLKIQPAKLEDSAVYLCASSQSTSSYNEQFFGPGTRLTVL.

This clone was counted only a few times. The chain uses TRBV29-1 and TRBJ1-4, with no clear D. V lost 4 bases, J lost 4 bases, and 10 bases lay in between. Germline V gives CDR1 SQVTM, CDR2 ANQGSEA. The CDR3 covers 13 residues. The CDR3 reads CSVGRSRNEKLFF. CDR3 DNA: TGCAGCGTTGGGAGGTCCCGTAATGAAAAACTGTTTTTT.

This clone was found a few times. The chain carries TRBV7-2 and TRBJ2-1; D could derive from TRBD1 or TRBD2 (5 bases each). Trimming took 1 base from V and 3 from J, leaving 10 bases between them. The CDR3 totals 15 residues. In germline, CDR1 is SGHTA, CDR2 FQGNSA. The DNA of the CDR3 is TGTGCCAGCAGCTTAGACTTGGGACGCTACAATGAGCAGTTCTTC. Residues: CASSLDLGRYNEQFF.

The DNA for the CDR3 is TGTGCCAGAGACAGGGAAAACTATGGCTACACCTTC. Its translation is CARDRENYGYTF. The V call is TRBV9, the J call TRBJ1-2; TRBD1 aligns across 7 bases. Germline lookup yields CDR1 SGDLS and CDR2 YYNGEE. The CDR3 sequence is 12 residues long. Trimming cost V 8 bases and J 2 bases; bases outside gene matches: 3.

This clone was recorded a few times. The chain employs TRBV6-5 and TRBJ2-3; D remains unclear. The CDR3 is 12 residues long. Trimming left V 8 bases short and J 1 base short, with 7 bases between. CDR1 MNHEY and CDR2 SVGAGI come from the germline V gene. DNA for the CDR3: TGTGCCAGCCGACAACGCACAGATACGCAGTATTTT. Translating it yields CASRQRTDTQYF.

This clone has just a few counts. This chain links TRBV9 with TRBJ2-3; D gene unclear. The CDR3 consists of 15 residues. Trimming stripped 0 bases from V and 2 bases from J, with 10 bases between. Germline V gene lookup returns CDR1 SGDLS and CDR2 YYNGEE. The CDR3 sequence: CASSVGVVYTDTQYF. DNA of the CDR3: TGTGCCAGCAGCGTAGGGGTGGTGTACACAGATACGCAGTATTTT. The full variable domain, with the rest looked up from reference TRBV9 and TRBJ2-3, is DSGVTQTPKHLITATGQRVTLRCSPRSGDLSVYWYQQSLDQGLQFLIQYYNGEERAKGNILERFSAQQFPDLHSELNLSSLELGDSALYFCASSVGVVYTDTQYFGPGTRLTVL.

The rearrangement joins TRBV6-5 to TRBJ2-5; D possibly corresponds to TRBD1 (5 bases). V gave up 2 bases and J gave up 1 base, with 8 bases separating them. The CDR3 has 14 residues. Germline V gene data show CDR1 as MNHEY and CDR2 as SVGAGI. The CDR3 protein is CASSYGASQETQYF. In DNA, the CDR3 is TGTGCCAGCAGTTACGGGGCTTCCCAAGAGACCCAGTACTTC.

This clone was observed a handful of times. V is TRBV30 and J is TRBJ2-5; 13 bases map to TRBD2. The CDR3 covers 16 residues. The V segment lost 0 bases and the J segment 3 bases; nucleotides outside the gene matches: 4. CDR1 is GTSNPN and CDR2 is SVGIG in the germline V gene (reference sequence). CDR3 amino acids: CAWSVGGLAGKETQYF. The CDR3 nucleotides read TGTGCCTGGAGTGTGGGGGGACTAGCGGGAAAAGAGACCCAGTACTTC.

CDR3 in DNA: TGTGCCACCAGCAAACAGCGGGGCTACTACGAGCAGTACTTC. Translation: CATSKQRGYYEQYF. The chain has TRBV15 and TRBJ2-7; 7 positions agree with TRBD2. The CDR3 length is 14 residues. The germline CDR1 and CDR2 sequences are LNHNV and YYDKDF (reference sequence). With 4 bases clipped from V and 3 bases from J, the junction kept 6 bases outside the gene matches.